The present entry profiles one T cell receptor beta chain with its context. This clone occurred a few times. Its binding antigen is unknown. No base quality values were provided; no much bigger clone lies one nucleotide off. The sample comes from a study of cytomegalovirus exposure and HLA in healthy donors (TCRdb year 2017). About the study as a whole: In an earlier analysis of 450 to 750 of the donors, about 270 Gb of sequence data and 100 million or so unique TCR beta sequences from 180 million or so T cells were reported. To study patterns of TCR occurrence, a later analysis re-analyzed previously published TCR beta repertoires from 500 to 850 donors and added high-resolution HLA genotyping. Besides the first cohort of around 670 subjects, a separate validation cohort made up of 95 to 150 different subjects was used. A later genetic analysis took genome-wide SNP genotypes for about 60% of the roughly 670 donors and used that subset as a discovery cohort. Across approximately 400 genotyped donors of the cohort, an average of about 240,000 unique TCR beta nucleotide sequences per donor were sequenced, and around 19% of those sequences were non-productive. The aim of the study was to test whether cataloging public T cell receptors could identify signatures of past pathogen exposure. Typing coverage varied by locus: roughly 629-640 donors for A, B, C, DRB1 and DQB1; roughly 520 for DQA1; over 600 for DPA1; some 470 for DPB1. HLA typing covered class I and class II loci at four-digit resolution. In an earlier analysis of a few hundred of the donors, high-throughput TCR beta sequencing was used to judge whether each TCR beta V gene segment behaved as functional or pseudogenic. Rather than drawing on any new phenotypic data, the later analysis identified candidate immune exposures from TCR beta sequences and the way those sequences occurred across donors. Of the roughly 400 genotyped donors, approximately 80% were placed in the genetic ancestry cluster associated with self-reported Caucasian donors. The T cell repertoires of 670 or so subjects were profiled by immunosequencing and related to cytomegalovirus serostatus. Donor age, sex, ethnicity and CMV serostatus were compiled alongside the repertoire data. Around 320 gigabases of sequencing data and roughly 90 million unique TCR sequences were included in an early release covering roughly 600 HLA-typed donors. Roughly 5 DR-DQ haplotypes were handled as single units for association and clustering, since linkage in the cohort was strong. To predict cytomegalovirus infection status, the study combined high-throughput TCR immunosequencing, statistical association of individual TCRs with disease status, and machine learning. Every discovery cohort repertoire had been produced on one sequencing platform. Summary of the overall study and its limitations: While some public TCRs were present in many individuals, most TCR sequences turned up only very rarely across donors. According to a later analysis, TCR association rates differed among HLA loci, with DRB1 alleles showing the most associated TCRs and HLA-C alleles showing the fewest. Cytomegalovirus status was reported to be diagnosed by the classifier with high specificity and sensitivity in both the original and validation cohorts. Immune exposure information for the cohort was limited to CMV serostatus. Because the 87-base-pair reads could not distinguish some IMGT-functional V segments, including TRBV6-2 and TRBV6-3, those segments were excluded. In a later analysis, HLA-associated TCR beta chains showed more clonal expansion and lower generation probabilities than non-associated chains that were equally common. In a later analysis, several top co-occurrence clusters were reported to appear linked to parvovirus B19, influenza, CMV and Epstein-Barr virus. A cluster of highly shared sequence variants was judged likely to be a technical artifact of the sequencing pipeline. Because some donors lacked HLA typing at each locus, the association tests relied only on the typed subset. Specific HLA alleles were associated with over 15,000 TCR beta sequences at a false discovery rate of 0.05 in a later analysis. A further reported finding was that TCR beta sequences accurately predicted the HLA-A and HLA-B alleles for most subjects in the first cohort. A total of fewer than 200 TCR beta chains were listed by the study as associated with cytomegalovirus. Broadly in line with IMGT annotations, most TCR beta V segments showed up in productive rearrangements about 87% or about 30% of the time in an earlier analysis of around 550 of the donors. This cohort had only TCR beta chains sequenced, and the lack of alpha or paired-chain data limited which features could be detected. Approximately 16 rarely observed V segments, including chromosome 9 orphons, were excluded from the earlier analysis of several hundred of the donors because counts were too low. Sequencing depth was assumed to be roughly uniform across donors in the presence/absence analyses, though that assumption may not hold. It was suggested by the authors that the approach could potentially be generalized to other disease states and immunological phenotypes. According to a later analysis, most CMV-associated TCR beta chains appeared to be HLA-restricted, and the HLA associations seemed to be driven largely by CMV exposure. In vitro tests confirmed that a few of the cytomegalovirus-associated TCR beta chains recognize cytomegalovirus antigens. When HLA alleles, especially DR and DQ, strongly co-occurred, TCR associations were difficult to assign to individual alleles. Correlated functional status among segregating V segments might reflect linkage disequilibrium, but an unknown experimental factor could not be ruled out. Compared with the approximately 710-donor mean, donors in an Asian-associated ancestry cluster had fewer N-insertions in productive TCRs, according to a later genetic analysis. In a later genetic analysis, a missense DCLRE1C variant was associated with V-gene and J-gene trimming of TCR beta chains, and the association was replicated in an independent cohort.

In total, 600 or so healthy bone marrow donors made up the cohort. At the time of sampling, all cohort members were nominally healthy, though unrecorded immune exposures were likely present. The donor was CMV seropositive and was included in the group of 270 or so seropositive cohort members. Every donor gave a peripheral blood sample, and the peripheral blood mononuclear cells from that sample were used for TCR beta sequencing. Genomic DNA was extracted from the blood cell samples with the Qiagen DNeasy Blood Extraction Kit. Libraries were made using the immunoSEQ multiplex PCR assay. A mixture of 60 forward primers for TCR Vbeta segments and 13 reverse primers for TCR Jbeta segments was used in the multiplex PCR. Amplification of the CDR3 region of rearranged TCR beta genes was performed with a multiplex PCR assay on genomic DNA. On the Illumina HiSeq System, the amplified TCR beta libraries were sequenced as 87-base-pair reads. On the authors' methods: Across the 640 or so repertoires, a later analysis counted some 80 million unique TCR beta chains, 9 million to 14 million of which were shared by at least two donors. Raw reads were error-corrected and collapsed into unique sequences by a nearest-neighbor algorithm in which closely related sequences were merged to remove PCR and sequencing errors. Alignment of CDR3 sequences to IMGT reference sequences was used to assign V, D and J gene segments. For a sequence to be retained, a match of at least six nucleotides to both a V gene segment and a J gene segment was required. A rearrangement counted as productive if the CDR3 had no stop codons and remained in frame with V and J, and every other rearrangement counted as non-productive. CDR3 was defined by IMGT convention, running from the second conserved V-encoded cysteine to the conserved J-encoded phenylalanine. The earlier analysis of 500 to 750 of the donors excluded any sequence lacking an unambiguous match to a single V gene segment. An earlier analysis of approximately 590 of the donors called V segments functional above 56.7% productive rearrangements and segregating when the between-donor standard deviation exceeded 5%. A statistical classification framework was developed to diagnose cytomegalovirus status using the catalog of TCR beta chain sequences. A later analysis assigned V and J genes by comparing TCR nucleotide sequences with IMGT/GENE-DB human TR gene sequences. The TCRdist pipeline was used in a later analysis to assign CDR3 sequences and most-parsimonious VDJ recombination scenarios. In a later analysis, each TCR beta chain was defined by its CDR3 amino acid sequence together with its V-gene family, and reads without a unique V-gene family were excluded. As a way to deal with suspected cross-contamination and a sequencing artifact, a later analysis dropped 450 to 700 nucleotide sequences that were highly shared and had low generation probability. For each public chain, a later analysis derived a clonal expansion index from normalized ranks of inferred template counts within each repertoire. In a later analysis, generation probabilities were computed using a VDJ recombination model fitted to out-of-frame rearrangements, and the results were checked against IGoR. Hypergeometric tests were used in a later analysis to score TCR-TCR, TCR-HLA and TCR-CMV co-occurrence, with a repertoire-size bias correction applied to the TCR pairs. In a later analysis, false discovery rates were estimated by permuting HLA or CMV assignments 20 times. In a later analysis, co-occurring TCRs were grouped with DBSCAN, and TCRdist sequence similarity was added when clustering was performed within HLA-allele-positive subsets. Repertoires with fewer than 30,000 or more than 120,000 public chains were left out of co-occurrence clustering, as were several repertoires with anomalous nucleotide sharing. Drawn from immuneACCESS, this table holds only the in-frame rearrangements with V and J called that TCRdb kept. Clones are partly lost; checked studies trace under half to an unresolved V gene and leave the rest unexplained. V, J and clone size were drawn from that table, and D and trimming were deduced from the DNA. The sample table records approximately 140,000 clones; approximately 80% of these occur just once. Less than 7.5% of the sample goes to the ten largest clones.

Measured from the cysteine to the phenylalanine, the CDR3 is 16 residues long. Kept here is only the CDR3 DNA, which spans 48 bases and is read in frame from base 1. Here V drops 0 bases and J drops 0 bases, and the junction holds 1 base not matched to any gene. Based on the germline V gene (reference sequence), the CDR1 and CDR2 sequences are MNHNY and SVGAGI. The sequence was obtained from a woman in her forties in good health and CMV-seropositive. Sequenced input: PBMCs. The V gene is TRBV6-6 and the J gene is TRBJ2-3; 9 bases in the middle match TRBD2. For the CDR3, the sequence is CASSYSAGGSTDTQYF. The base sequence is TGTGCCAGCAGTTACTCTGCGGGAGGGAGCACAGATACGCAGTATTTT.